What follows are 6 T cell receptor beta chains derived from one specimen sequenced in a study of T-cell reconstitution after alpha-beta-depleted transplantation in children (dated by TCRdb to the mid-2010s). Receptor amplification or capture employed PCR. TCRdb records Illumina HiSeq 2500 as the sequencer. To normalize quantification of the TCRbeta repertoire, the TCR libraries were built with molecular barcoding that relied on unique molecular identifiers. TCRdb itself trimmed the public reads at Q25 with fastp, ran MiXCR and retained productive beta chains. Identical CDR3 proteins give one entry, which carries the most common genes and DNA. This sample lists about 830,000 distinct CDR3 sequences; 16% were detected once. The ten largest account for around 5.3% of the sample. The treatment or condition label, read with the paper, signifies: allogeneic hematopoietic cell transplantation with graft depleted of TCRalphabeta T cells and CD19 B cells.

The sequences come from PBMCs, mostly from graft donor cells, collected 360 days after TCRalphabeta/CD19-depleted stem cell transplant. The source of these receptors is a male patient younger than 18 who had a stem cell transplant for acute lymphoblastic leukemia, so the T cells may come from the graft donor.

The chain combines TRBV7-9 with TRBJ2-7; 9 nucleotides line up with TRBD1. The ends lost 4 bases at V and 5 bases at J; junction bases unmatched: 9. This CDR3 has 15 amino acids. Looked up from germline, CDR1 is SEHNR and CDR2 is FQNEAQ (reference sequence). The DNA for the CDR3 is TGTGCCAGCAGCTCCGCCGGGACAGGGTACGACGAGCAGTACTTC. Its translation: CASSSAGTGYDEQYF. Full variable domain (remainder filled in from reference TRBV7-9 and TRBJ2-7): DTGVSQNPRHKITKRGQNVTFRCDPISEHNRLYWYRQTLGQGPEFLTYFQNEAQLEKSRLLSDRFSAERPKGSFSTLEIQRTEQGDSAMYLCASSSAGTGYDEQYFGPGTRLTVT.

This clonotype appeared a few times. This chain connects TRBV12-3 or TRBV12-4 to TRBJ2-7; tentatively, D is TRBD1 (6 bases). Trimming left V 2 bases short and J 3 bases short, with 11 bases between. This CDR3 spans 14 amino acids. The CDR3 DNA reads TGTGCCAGCAGTTTAACGGACAGCGTCTACGAGCAGTACTTC. It yields the protein CASSLTDSVYEQYF.

This clonotype was counted a few times. The chain employs TRBV20-1 and TRBJ2-1, with 8 bases fitting TRBD2. V lost 8 bases and J lost 8; bases outside the gene matches: 17. The CDR3 spans 15 residues. Germline CDR1 DFQATT, CDR2 SNEGSKA (reference sequence). CDR3 sequence reads: CSPTGGARGIDEQFF. DNA of the CDR3: TGCAGTCCCACCGGGGGGGCGAGGGGGATAGATGAGCAGTTCTTC.

Here the CDR3 DNA reads TGTGCCAGCAGCCTTAGCGGGAGATCGGGAGAGACCCAGTACTTC. Translated: CASSLSGRSGETQYF. V usage is TRBV9 and J usage is TRBJ2-5; 9 bases align to TRBD2. J gave up 4 bases and V 4 bases, and 8 bases lay outside the gene matches. The CDR3 runs to 15 residues. Germline CDR1 SGDLS, CDR2 YYNGEE.

This clonotype was recorded a few times. The chain joins TRBV7-9 to TRBJ1-1; D is undetermined. The CDR3 runs to 15 residues. CDR1 SEHNR and CDR2 FQNEAQ come from the germline V gene (reference sequence). V gave up 1 base and J gave up 0 bases, with 9 bases separating them. CDR3 protein: CASSLGRIMNTEAFF. CDR3 in DNA: TGTGCCAGCAGCTTAGGGCGGATCATGAACACTGAAGCTTTCTTT.

In this sample, this clonotype turned up a few times. This chain joins TRBV20-1 and TRBJ2-5; TRBD1 matches at 8 bases. The length of the CDR3 is 15 residues. Unmatched junction bases numbered 3, after V lost 0 bases and J lost 0 bases. Germline-derived CDR1 and CDR2 are DFQATT and SNEGSKA (reference sequence). The CDR3 sequence is CSARDWDRYQETQYF. In DNA, the CDR3 is TGCAGTGCTAGAGATTGGGACAGGTACCAAGAGACCCAGTACTTC.